This T cell receptor beta chain was sequenced during a study of shared clonotypes between healthy human individuals (TCRdb year 2020). Regarding the study in general: A couple of women and three men aged 18 to 49 years were included in the cohort. Each donor's leukapheresis produced roughly between roughly 0.85 and 9 billion PBMCs. Different laboratories and diverse techniques were used to prepare libraries and sequence TCR repertoires, to increase sequencing depth and limit assay-specific biases. To estimate repertoire size and how much clonotypes are shared between individuals, the study performed deep sequencing of blood TCR repertoires from 4 to 6 healthy adults.

A note on this clone: Its specific antigen is unknown. The sample holds no much larger clone one base away, and base qualities are not on file.

Taken from cysteine to phenylalanine, the CDR3 has 15 residues. Only CDR3 DNA is held: 45 bases, read in frame from base 1. From a lookup of the germline V gene, CDR1 and CDR2 are SGDLS and YYNGEE. Clipping removes 2 bases from V and 3 bases from J, with 4 as the unmatched junction base count. Using the deep immunoSEQ assay, multiplex PCR amplified TCR CDR3 regions from genomic DNA. Genomic DNA extracted from each cell subset was distributed evenly over all wells of several immunoSEQ 96-well plates, and each plate served as one replicate. For unsorted PBMC, each replicate PCR was loaded with roughly 330 ng genomic DNA, equivalent to roughly 33,000 T cell genomes. Unsorted PBMC genomic DNA was sequenced across ten immunoSEQ deep assay plates. Purified libraries were measured with a Qubit 3.0 fluorometer, size-checked on a Bioanalyzer 2100, and measured again with the KAPA Library Quantification kit. Every immunoSEQ 96-well plate was sequenced on a dedicated single-read 150-cycle Illumina NextSeq 550 flow cell. Concerning the study's data processing: The immunoSEQ output contained only junctional sequences without quality scores, so filtering could not match that applied to full-length reads. To assign V/J genes and CDR3, sequences were annotated using PyIR, a Python wrapper for IgBLAST v1.9, with IMGT germline references. Reads were filtered out if the reads had weak V/J assignments (E-value above 1e-6), no CDR3, stop codons, out-of-frame junctions, or ambiguous translated residues. A V3J clonotype was defined by an identical inferred V gene, J gene, and CDR3 amino acid sequence. Percentage overlap between repertoires was calculated by dividing the number of shared unique clonotypes by the size of the smaller repertoire. Three approaches were used to assess repertoire richness: RTK rarefaction, the Chao1 estimator, and Recon v2.1 estimates of unobserved clonotypes. Drawn from immuneACCESS, this table holds only the in-frame rearrangements with V and J called that TCRdb kept. Clones are partly lost; checked studies trace under half to an unresolved V gene and leave the rest unexplained. V and J calls and clone size are copied from that table; D and trimming were computed from the DNA. The sample yields about 490,000 clones; about 78% were counted once. Jointly, the top ten make up approximately 12% of the sample.

The donors were healthy, HIV-negative adults with no recently reported acute infections or vaccinations. Every donor was a Caucasian adult residing in Nashville, Tennessee, USA. In the unsorted samples, tens of millions of PBMCs were counted, and genomic DNA was extracted using the QIAamp DNA Blood Mini kit. After blood collection by leukapheresis, PBMCs were isolated using Ficoll-Histopaque density gradient centrifugation and then cryopreserved in the vapor phase of liquid nitrogen. The research as a whole found: Pairwise subsampling led to the expectation that sequencing depth would affect the degree of clonotype sharing among donors. Sampling was restricted to blood, and TCR repertoires in tissue are likely to differ from TCR repertoires in blood. Because the study included a small number of donors, the genetic and exposure-history diversity represented was limited.

The sequence was collected from a woman aged 40 to 50 in good health. Some clones in this sample may be carry-over from other donors' samples. In this chain, TRBV9 is recombined with TRBJ2-7; 11 nucleotides in the junction match TRBD2. Sequenced sample: PBMCs. The CDR3 region: CASSVGLADFYEQYF. The bases are TGTGCCAGCAGCGTGGGACTAGCGGATTTCTACGAGCAGTACTTC.